The next 31 T cell receptor beta chains were all read from a single sample in a study of regulatory T cells in long-lasting Graves disease. Sample time point: persistent/refractory GD, antithyroid drugs over 5 years with positive TRAb. The TCR library was made from RNA that had been extracted from PBMCs in TRIzol. Arm-PCR of CDR3 regions and iRepertoire HTBI primers were used to build TCR beta libraries. A single record per CDR3 protein comes from TCRdb applying MiXCR to the multiplex PCR reads. The sample records roughly 500,000 distinct CDR3 sequences, less than 25% being singletons. The sample here was peripheral blood mononuclear cells (PBMCs), taken when the disease was refractory, from a patient treated with antithyroid drugs. Every receptor here comes from a female donor with Graves disease.

In this sample, this clonotype turned up many times. The chain links TRBV10-1 to TRBJ1-1; TRBD1 might be the D (5 bases). The CDR3 is 17 residues long. The V and J ends lost 2 bases and 1 base respectively, with 17 bases between them. Per the germline V gene, CDR1 is WNHNN and CDR2 is SYGVQD (reference sequence). CDR3 residues: CASSELGDLERNTEAFF. The CDR3 DNA is TGCGCCAGCAGTGAGCTAGGGGACCTCGAAAGGAACACTGAAGCTTTCTTT.

The rearrangement uses TRBV9 and TRBJ2-6, with 7 positions matching TRBD1. V lost 0 bases to trimming and J lost 2 bases; unmatched junction nucleotides: 8. CDR3 size: 18 residues. Germline lookup yields CDR1 SGDLS and CDR2 YYNGEE. CDR3: CASSVATKGGAGANVLTF. CDR3 DNA: TGTGCCAGCAGCGTAGCTACTAAAGGGGGCGCTGGGGCCAACGTCCTGACTTTC. Using reference TRBV9 and TRBJ2-6 for the parts outside the CDR3, the full variable domain is DSGVTQTPKHLITATGQRVTLRCSPRSGDLSVYWYQQSLDQGLQFLIQYYNGEERAKGNILERFSAQQFPDLHSELNLSSLELGDSALYFCASSVATKGGAGANVLTFGAGSRLTVL.

This clonotype was counted many times. The chain carries TRBV2 and TRBJ1-2, with a weak D call TRBD1 (6 bases). The germline gives CDR1 SNHLY, CDR2 FYNNEI. The V end was cut by 10 bases, the J end by 7 bases, with 13 bases between. The CDR3 length is 11 residues. Here the CDR3 reads CATPQGGGYTF. CDR3 nucleotide sequence: TGTGCCACCCCACAGGGAGGTGGCTACACCTTC.

This clonotype was picked up many times. The V and J genes are TRBV12-3 or TRBV12-4 and TRBJ2-2; D is ambiguous. Trimming cost V 7 bases and J 7 bases, with 16 bases left between them. The CDR3 spans 14 residues. CDR3 protein: CASKFLISSGELFF. The CDR3 DNA reads TGTGCCAGCAAGTTCCTTATTTCCAGCGGGGAGCTGTTTTTT.

This clonotype turned up a few times. The chain recombines TRBV11-2 with TRBJ2-7; 7 bases map to TRBD1. CDR1 SGHAT and CDR2 FQNNGV come from the germline V gene. With V trimmed by 4 bases and J by 3 bases, 3 bases remained unmatched. The CDR3 totals 13 residues. The CDR3 reads CASSSYRGYEQYF. In DNA form, the CDR3 reads TGTGCCAGCAGCTCCTACAGGGGCTACGAGCAGTACTTC.

The chain is built from TRBV5-1 and TRBJ2-2; D unclear. Deletions cut 0 bases from V and 8 bases from J, with 8 bases between. There are 13 residues in the CDR3. The V gene's germline CDR1 is SGHRS and CDR2 YFSETQ. The DNA of the CDR3 is TGCGCCAGCAGCTTGGTCCTTTCGGGGGAGCTGTTTTTT. Residues: CASSLVLSGELFF.

This clonotype occurred a few times. The chain uses TRBV7-2 and TRBJ2-7; 8 bases map to TRBD2. Germline assignment: CDR1 SGHTA and CDR2 FQGNSA. The CDR3 length is 15 residues. V was clipped by 4 bases and J by 12 bases; unmatched bases: 17. CDR3 sequence reads: CASSSSGGTLTNLYF. In DNA, the CDR3 is TGTGCCAGCAGCTCGTCGGGGGGGACTTTAACAAACTTGTACTTC.

The V and J genes are TRBV2 and TRBJ2-4, with TRBD1 matching over 7 bases. Unmatched junction bases numbered 10, after V lost 5 bases and J lost 3 bases. CDR3 length equals 16 residues. The germline V gene has CDR1 SNHLY and CDR2 FYNNEI. The CDR3 DNA follows: TGTGCCAGCAGTTTAACAGGGGATGGAGGCAAAAACATTCAGTACTTC. Amino acid sequence: CASSLTGDGGKNIQYF.

This clonotype appeared a few times. V usage is TRBV19 and J usage is TRBJ2-2; D might be TRBD1 (6 bases). Trimming stripped 9 bases from V and 3 bases from J, with 14 bases between. The CDR3 runs to 14 residues. Germline V lookup: CDR1 LNHDA, CDR2 SQIVND (reference sequence). The CDR3 spells CASGTTRDTGELFF. In DNA form, the CDR3 reads TGTGCCAGCGGGACAACCAGGGACACCGGGGAGCTGTTTTTT.

This clonotype was detected ten times or more. The gene calls are TRBV7-2 and TRBJ2-7; 7 bases are a match to TRBD1. V was pared by 6 bases and J by 1 base, with 6 bases of the junction left unmatched. CDR3 length equals 14 residues. The germline CDR1 and CDR2 sequences are SGHTA and FQGNSA. Here the CDR3 DNA reads TGTGCCAGCAGTTTGACAGGGCCGTCCTACGAGCAGTACTTC. It encodes CASSLTGPSYEQYF.

This clonotype was seen many times. This rearrangement joins TRBV7-2 to TRBJ1-2, with 7 bases aligning to TRBD1. The ends lost 2 bases at V and 8 bases at J; junction bases unmatched: 8. Germline V gene lookup returns CDR1 SGHTA and CDR2 FQGNSA. The CDR3 contains 14 residues. The CDR3 region has the DNA TGTGCCAGCAGCTTAACAGGGGCGGGTGGCGGCTACACCTTC. Translation gives CASSLTGAGGGYTF.

The rearrangement links TRBV2 to TRBJ1-6, with D hard to call. This CDR3 is 15 amino acids long. Germline V CDR1 and CDR2: SNHLY, FYNNEI. Trimming removed 2 bases from V and 9 bases from J, with 14 bases in between. DNA for the CDR3: TGTGCCAGCAGTGAAACGGAGGCGTTTCGTTCACCCCTCCACTTT. Translation gives CASSETEAFRSPLHF.

This clonotype appeared a few times. This chain joins TRBV6-9 and TRBJ1-2; no clear D gene. Germline V gene data show CDR1 as MNHGY and CDR2 as SVAAGI. This CDR3 is built from 13 residues. V lost 3 bases and J lost 9, with 14 bases in between. The CDR3 reads CASSYPGPASYTF. In DNA form, the CDR3 reads TGTGCCAGCAGTTACCCCGGGCCCGCGAGCTACACCTTC.

This clonotype came up many times. V usage is TRBV7-2 and J usage is TRBJ1-6; no clear D. Germline CDR1 is SGHTA and CDR2 is FQGNSA. Trimming shortened V by 4 bases and J by 13 bases, and 11 bases separated the two germline ends. The CDR3 consists of 12 residues. The CDR3 sequence is CASSSDTRPLHF. For the CDR3, the DNA is TGTGCCAGCAGCTCCGACACCCGTCCCCTCCACTTT.

This clonotype was picked up many times. The rearrangement links TRBV6-1 to TRBJ1-2, with D possibly TRBD1 on 5 matching bases. From germline, CDR1 is MNHNS and CDR2 SASEGT. V shed 6 bases and J shed 4 bases, with 15 bases lying between them. The CDR3 sequence is 14 residues long. The CDR3 DNA follows: TGTGCCAGCAGCCGGGACCCCGTCCTCTATGGCTACACCTTC. Protein: CASSRDPVLYGYTF.

This clonotype appeared a few times. The chain links TRBV11-2 to TRBJ2-3, with no clear D. The germline gives CDR1 SGHAT, CDR2 FQNNGV. Deletions cut 2 bases from V and 4 bases from J, with 10 bases between. The CDR3 has 14 amino acids. The CDR3 sequence is CASSLSTSPDTQYF. The CDR3 DNA sequence: TGTGCCAGCAGCTTATCAACCAGCCCAGATACGCAGTATTTT.

This clonotype was observed many times. The chain combines TRBV5-1 with TRBJ1-1; D possibly corresponds to TRBD1 (5 bases). The CDR3 runs to 14 residues. CDR1 and CDR2 (germline): SGHRS, YFSETQ. V gave up 2 bases and J gave up 0 bases, with 8 bases separating them. The CDR3 sequence: CASSFETVNTEAFF. CDR3 in DNA: TGCGCCAGCAGCTTCGAGACAGTGAACACTGAAGCTTTCTTT. Complete variable domain (other parts from reference TRBV5-1 and TRBJ1-1): KAGVTQTPRYLIKTRGQQVTLSCSPISGHRSVSWYQQTPGQGLQFLFEYFSETQRNKGNFPGRFSGRQFSNSRSEMNVSTLELGDSALYLCASSFETVNTEAFFGQGTRLTVV.

The table lists this clonotype with many counts. V and J are TRBV5-1 and TRBJ1-1; TRBD1 matches at 7 bases. The germline V gene encodes CDR1 SGHRS and CDR2 YFSETQ. This CDR3 is built from 16 residues. J lost 5 bases, V lost 4 bases, and 14 bases had no gene match. This chain's CDR3 is CASSQTLTDRPTEAFF. CDR3 bases: TGCGCCAGCAGCCAGACCCTCACGGACAGGCCTACTGAAGCTTTCTTT.

This clonotype was found a few times. The V gene is TRBV10-3, the J gene TRBJ2-7; 9 bases map to TRBD2. The CDR3 totals 16 residues. Per the germline V gene, CDR1 is ENHRY and CDR2 is SYGVKD. With V trimmed by 6 bases and J by 0 bases, 9 bases remained unmatched. CDR3 amino acids: CAISDRRAGGSYEQYF. CDR3 bases: TGTGCCATCAGCGATCGTAGAGCGGGAGGCTCCTACGAGCAGTACTTC.

This clonotype was observed at least ten times. V gene TRBV6-5 combines with J gene TRBJ1-2; 10 nucleotides line up with TRBD1. The CDR3 sequence is 14 residues long. J lost 6 bases, V lost 2 bases, and 3 bases had no gene match. Germline loops: CDR1 MNHEY, CDR2 SVGAGI. CDR3 sequence (DNA): TGTGCCAGCAGTTACCAAGACAGGGGGCATGGCTACACCTTC. Translated: CASSYQDRGHGYTF.

This clonotype was counted at least ten times. The gene calls are TRBV7-2 and TRBJ2-5; 7 bases are a match to TRBD2. Germline V CDR1 and CDR2: SGHTA, FQGNSA. This CDR3 comprises 13 residues. V was clipped by 6 bases and J by 4 bases; unmatched bases: 5. CDR3 DNA sequence: TGTGCCAGCAGTCAAGCGGGAATAGAGACCCAGTACTTC. Translated, it gives CASSQAGIETQYF.

This clonotype was counted a few times. The rearrangement uses TRBV24-1 and TRBJ1-2, with D maybe TRBD1 (6 bases). The CDR3 contains 15 residues. Germline-derived CDR1 and CDR2 are KGHDR and SFDVKD. V lost 7 bases and J 2 bases, leaving 16 bases between the germline ends. Here the CDR3 reads CATRDNWDNNYGYTF. CDR3 coding DNA: TGTGCCACCAGAGACAACTGGGACAACAACTATGGCTACACCTTC.

V usage is TRBV7-8 and J usage is TRBJ2-2; 9 nucleotides align to TRBD1. This CDR3 is built from 15 residues. In germline, CDR1 is SGHVS, CDR2 FQNEAQ. V shed 5 bases and J 6 bases; nucleotides not matched to a gene: 7. CDR3 nucleotides: TGTGCCAGCAGCCAAGGACAGGGGAGGTCCGGGGAGCTGTTTTTT. The encoded protein is CASSQGQGRSGELFF.

At least ten counts were recorded for this clonotype. This chain uses TRBV20-1 with TRBJ1-4, with 8 positions matching TRBD1. CDR1 and CDR2 from the germline V gene are DFQATT and SNEGSKA (reference sequence). Trimming took 5 bases from V and 7 from J; bases not matched to a gene: 15. The CDR3 runs 16 residues. CDR3 sequence reads: CSAQPLGQGQGEKLFF. CDR3 DNA: TGCAGTGCTCAGCCCCTAGGACAGGGCCAGGGTGAAAAACTGTTTTTT.

The V and J genes are TRBV4-3 and TRBJ2-7; 8 bases map to TRBD2. CDR1 LGHNA and CDR2 YSLEER come from the germline V gene. The CDR3 is made up of 17 amino acids. The junction had 10 bases not matched to a gene; V was cut back by 1 base and J by 2 bases. CDR3 bases: TGCGCCAGCAGCCAAGGCGTCGGGGGGGCCCCAGCCTACGAGCAGTACTTC. This translates into CASSQGVGGAPAYEQYF.

Turning to this clonotype: A read error is possible here, since a much larger clone lies one base away. This chain links TRBV20-1 with TRBJ1-2; weak D call: TRBD1 (5 bases). This CDR3 region has 10 residues. The ends were cut back, 6 bases at V and 8 bases at J, with 10 bases in the middle. Germline V lookup: CDR1 DFQATT, CDR2 SNEGSKA (reference sequence). The CDR3 protein is CSAIRDGYTF. As DNA, the CDR3 is TGCAGTGCCATCAGGGACGGCTACACCTTC.

The sample holds many counts of this clonotype. This chain links TRBV28 with TRBJ2-2; 11 bases line up with TRBD2. The CDR3 sequence is 17 residues long. Germline values: CDR1 MDHEN, CDR2 SYDVKM. Germline trimming cut 1 base from V and 3 bases from J; bases unmatched to any gene: 4. The CDR3 DNA sequence: TGTGCCAGCAGTTTATTTTCACTAGCGGGAGACACCGGGGAGCTGTTTTTT. Encoded protein: CASSLFSLAGDTGELFF.

This clonotype was counted many times. V usage is TRBV19 and J usage is TRBJ1-2; no firm D call. Trimming took 6 bases from V and 3 from J, leaving 14 bases between them. Germline lookup yields CDR1 LNHDA and CDR2 SQIVND (reference sequence). The CDR3 loop spans 14 amino acids. CDR3 loop: CASSMASAYYGYTF. The CDR3 coding sequence is TGTGCCAGTAGCATGGCCTCCGCTTACTATGGCTACACCTTC.

This CDR3 is CASSQRDGHDSPLHF. The CDR3 DNA sequence: TGTGCCAGCAGCCAAAGGGATGGACACGATTCACCCCTCCACTTT. The chain couples TRBV3-1 to TRBJ1-6, with D perhaps matching TRBD1 (5 bases). Looked up from germline, CDR1 is LGHDT and CDR2 is YNNKEL (reference sequence). The CDR3 has 15 amino acids. The ends were cut back, 2 bases at V and 8 bases at J, with 13 bases in the middle.

CDR3 nucleotide sequence: TGTGCCTGGACGCACTTGGGGCCCAGCTGGTTCACTGAAGCTTTCTTT. This encodes CAWTHLGPSWFTEAFF. The V gene is TRBV30, the J gene TRBJ1-1; a weak D match, TRBD1 (5 bases). V lost 4 bases, J lost 4 bases, and 22 bases lay in between. CDR3 length: 16 amino acids. Germline CDR1 GTSNPN, CDR2 SVGIG (reference sequence).

This chain uses TRBV7-2 with TRBJ2-7; 7 bases agree with TRBD2. The CDR3 totals 14 residues. Per germline, CDR1 SGHTA and CDR2 FQGNSA. V lost 5 bases, J lost 3 bases, and 7 bases stayed unmatched. The CDR3 loop reads CASSLSSSGYEQYF. Here the CDR3 DNA reads TGTGCCAGCAGCCTCAGCTCTAGCGGCTACGAGCAGTACTTC.